Listed here are 18 T cell receptor beta chains from one sample, sequenced in a study of blood T cell repertoires in COVID-19. Repertoires were generated with immunoSEQ multiplex PCR, while TCRdb's copy carries only in-frame clones and drops some. The data contain 110,000 to 150,000 clones, just under 80% of them singletons. The specimen sequenced was peripheral blood. These receptors originate from a woman between 55 and 75 years old with acute or convalescent COVID-19.

This clone was seen a handful of times. This chain connects TRBV7-9 to TRBJ2-7, with 8 bases that match TRBD1. Germline-derived CDR1 and CDR2 are SEHNR and FQNEAQ (reference sequence). With V trimmed by 3 bases and J by 2 bases, 15 bases remained unmatched. This CDR3 region has 18 residues. CDR3 residues: CASSFPLHGQGPAYEQYF. For the CDR3, the DNA is TGTGCCAGCAGCTTCCCCCTCCATGGACAGGGACCCGCCTACGAGCAGTACTTC.

The rearrangement links TRBV6-6 to TRBJ2-7; 12 bases fit TRBD2. V shed 4 bases and J 5 bases; nucleotides not matched to a gene: 9. The CDR3 extends over 16 amino acids. Germline loops: CDR1 MNHNY, CDR2 SVGAGI (reference sequence). This CDR3 is CASSSPRLAGDNEQYF. The CDR3 DNA follows: TGTGCCAGCAGTTCTCCCAGACTAGCGGGAGATAACGAGCAGTACTTC.

The CDR3 sequence is CASSFDRGGYEQYF. The CDR3 nucleotides read TGTGCCAGTAGTTTCGATCGAGGGGGCTACGAGCAGTACTTC. The rearrangement joins TRBV19 to TRBJ2-7, with D tentatively TRBD1 (6 bases). The germline gives CDR1 LNHDA, CDR2 SQIVND (reference sequence). Trimming stripped 5 bases from V and 3 bases from J, with 14 bases between. The CDR3 has 14 residues.

The table lists this clone with a count of one. This sequence joins TRBV3-1 (or the pseudogene TRBV3-2) and TRBJ2-1; 8 nucleotides align to TRBD2. Germline V lookup: CDR1 LGHDT, CDR2 YNNKEL (reference sequence). V was clipped by 7 bases and J by 16 bases; unmatched bases: 15. CDR3 size: 13 residues. DNA of the CDR3: TGTGCCAGCACCTCACCACCCGGGACTAGTCTTTTCTTC. Translation gives CASTSPPGTSLFF.

The chain couples TRBV29-1 to TRBJ2-7, with D possibly TRBD2 on 6 matching bases. The germline V gene encodes CDR1 SQVTM and CDR2 ANQGSEA. The length of the CDR3 is 14 residues. The CDR3, as DNA: TGCAGTGGGAAAGTGGACGGGAGCTCCTACGAGCAGTACTTC. Its translation: CSGKVDGSSYEQYF.

This chain connects TRBV5-6 to TRBJ2-7, with D perhaps TRBD2 (6 bases). This CDR3 region has 14 residues. Germline loops: CDR1 SGHDT, CDR2 YYEEEE. V lost 4 bases, J lost 4 bases, and 15 bases lay in between. The CDR3 DNA reads TGTGCCAGCAGCGAATGGGGGGACCAGTACGAGCAGTACTTC. Translation gives CASSEWGDQYEQYF.

The rearrangement joins TRBV6-5 to TRBJ2-1, with 8 bases fitting TRBD2. V shed 8 bases, J shed 0 bases, and the junction held 3 bases outside the gene matches. Germline loops: CDR1 MNHEY, CDR2 SVGAGI. The CDR3 length is 14 residues. The DNA of the CDR3 is TGTGCCAGCGGGGGGACTAGCTCCTACAATGAGCAGTTCTTC. It yields the protein CASGGTSSYNEQFF.

This rearrangement joins TRBV5-1 to TRBJ1-2; TRBD1 matches 12 bases. This CDR3 is built from 15 residues. V lost 1 base to trimming and J lost 4 bases; unmatched junction nucleotides: 2. Germline V gene data show CDR1 as SGHRS and CDR2 as YFSETQ. The CDR3 DNA sequence: TGCGCCAGCAGCTTGCCGGGACAGGGGGCCTATGGCTACACCTTC. It yields the protein CASSLPGQGAYGYTF.

The chain couples TRBV28 to TRBJ1-1; D might be TRBD1 (5 bases). Looked up from germline, CDR1 is MDHEN and CDR2 is SYDVKM. CDR3 length: 15 amino acids. Trimming removed 4 bases from V and 6 bases from J, with 18 bases in between. CDR3 sequence: CASSSLSQGSPEAFF. Here the CDR3 DNA reads TGTGCCAGCAGTTCACTCTCCCAGGGATCCCCTGAAGCTTTCTTT.

The chain is built from TRBV14 and TRBJ1-1; D might be TRBD1 (5 bases). Germline V gives CDR1 SGHDN, CDR2 FVKESK. The CDR3 is 16 residues long. V was shortened by 0 bases and J by 3 bases, with 14 bases between the two germline ends. The CDR3 loop reads CASSQDRRTGYTEAFF. The CDR3 DNA follows: TGTGCCAGCAGCCAAGATAGACGAACAGGCTACACTGAAGCTTTCTTT.

The rearrangement joins TRBV5-1 to TRBJ1-1; 11 bases map to TRBD1. The V and J ends lost 3 bases and 3 bases, in that order; junction bases with no gene match: 4. The length of the CDR3 is 15 residues. Germline V gives CDR1 SGHRS, CDR2 YFSETQ. Written as DNA, the CDR3 is TGCGCCAGCAGCTGGACAGGGGGCAAGGACACTGAAGCTTTCTTT. Its protein product is CASSWTGGKDTEAFF.

CDR3 amino acids: CASGGGTSAYNEQFF. The CDR3 nucleotides read TGTGCTAGTGGCGGCGGGACTAGCGCATACAATGAGCAGTTCTTC. The rearrangement uses TRBV12-5 and TRBJ2-1, with 10 nucleotides matching TRBD2. CDR1 is LGHNT, CDR2 FRNRAP, per germline. Losses at the gene ends were 6 bases for V and 4 bases for J; bases not matched to a gene: 6. The CDR3 sequence is 15 residues long.

This sequence joins TRBV11-3 and TRBJ2-1; tentatively, D is TRBD2 (5 bases). Deletions cut 1 base from V and 7 bases from J, with 5 bases between. There are 12 residues in the CDR3. The V gene's germline CDR1 is SGHNT and CDR2 YENEEA. The CDR3 spells CASSLGRNEQFF. The CDR3 nucleotides are TGTGCCAGCAGCTTAGGGAGGAATGAGCAGTTCTTC.

The rearrangement links TRBV28 to TRBJ1-6; 9 nucleotides match TRBD1. CDR3 length: 17 residues. V was pared by 5 bases and J by 6 bases, with 11 bases of the junction left unmatched. Germline-derived CDR1 and CDR2 are MDHEN and SYDVKM. DNA for the CDR3: TGTGCCAGCAGTCAGACCGGACAGGGGATGGGTAATTCACCCCTCCACTTT. Protein product: CASSQTGQGMGNSPLHF.

J is TRBJ2-7 and V is TRBV18; TRBD1 aligns across 10 bases. CDR3 length equals 15 residues. The trim removed 4 bases at V and 0 bases at J, leaving 3 bases unmatched. In germline, CDR1 is KGHSH, CDR2 LQKENI. CDR3 coding DNA: TGTGCCAGCTCACTGGGACAGGGGAGCTCCTACGAGCAGTACTTC. It encodes CASSLGQGSSYEQYF.

This rearrangement joins TRBV5-1 to TRBJ2-5; the match to TRBD2 covers 7 bases. This CDR3 spans 15 amino acids. Trimming took 0 bases from V and 2 from J; bases not matched to a gene: 4. Germline V gene lookup returns CDR1 SGHRS and CDR2 YFSETQ. CDR3 protein: CASSLASGRQETQYF. CDR3 in DNA: TGCGCCAGCAGCTTGGCTAGCGGAAGACAAGAGACCCAGTACTTC.

This clone was observed a few times. The chain carries TRBV28 and TRBJ1-2; no clear D. The CDR3 spans 14 residues. Trimming cost V 4 bases and J 4 bases, with 13 bases left between them. Germline V lookup: CDR1 MDHEN, CDR2 SYDVKM. The CDR3 coding sequence is TGTGCCAGCAGTTACCCAACAAAAGTCTATGGCTACACCTTC. Protein product: CASSYPTKVYGYTF.

This rearrangement joins TRBV7-8 to TRBJ2-2, with 10 positions matching TRBD1. There are 14 residues in the CDR3. J was trimmed by 7 bases and V by 10 bases; bases with no gene match: 9. Germline V CDR1 and CDR2: SGHVS, FQNEAQ. CDR3 loop: CATGTGVQGGELFF. The CDR3 nucleotides read TGTGCCACCGGGACAGGGGTACAAGGCGGGGAGCTGTTTTTT. The full variable domain, with the rest looked up from reference TRBV7-8 and TRBJ2-2, is GAGVSQSPRYKVAKRGQDVALRCDPISGHVSLFWYQQALGQGPEFLTYFQNEAQLDKSGLPSDRFFAERPEGSVSTLKIQRTQQEDSAVYLCATGTGVQGGELFFGEGSRLTVL.